Presented here are 5 T cell receptor beta chains from one specimen sequenced in a study of cytomegalovirus exposure and HLA in healthy donors. Primers: 60 Vbeta forward and 13 Jbeta reverse. Libraries were prepared by immunoSEQ multiplex PCR; TCRdb keeps only in-frame clonotypes and omits some of them. The sample contains about 74,000 clones, around 70% of which appear only once. Sequences were obtained from PBMCs. The receptors stem from a middle-aged woman in good health and CMV-seropositive.

The chain employs TRBV5-4 and TRBJ1-6; D is undetermined. The CDR3 is 17 residues long. The V end was cut by 3 bases, the J end by 5 bases, with 18 bases between. Per germline, CDR1 SGHNT and CDR2 YYREEE (reference sequence). The CDR3 reads CASSWGGIRRDNSPLHF. CDR3 sequence (DNA): TGTGCCAGCAGCTGGGGAGGGATTCGGAGGGATAATTCACCCCTCCACTTT.

This clone was observed a single time. The rearrangement joins TRBV6-5 to TRBJ1-6; 7 bases agree with TRBD1. Germline V gene lookup returns CDR1 MNHEY and CDR2 SVGAGI. This CDR3 is built from 13 residues. Trimming at V came to 6 bases and at J to 10 bases, leaving 6 bases not matched to a gene. The CDR3 DNA reads TGTGCCAGCAGCTACAGGGGAGGGTCACCCCTCCACTTT. This translates into CASSYRGGSPLHF.

The gene calls are TRBV5-4 and TRBJ2-2; the D gene is possibly TRBD2 (5 bases). V dropped 4 bases and J dropped 4 bases, with 17 bases sitting between them. The germline CDR1 and CDR2 sequences are SGHNT and YYREEE (reference sequence). The CDR3 is made up of 16 amino acids. This CDR3 is CASSKPEKRGTGELFF. DNA for the CDR3: TGTGCCAGCAGCAAACCCGAAAAACGGGGCACCGGGGAGCTGTTTTTT.

This sequence joins TRBV7-2 and TRBJ1-2; unclear D gene. V was trimmed by 1 base and J by 4 bases, leaving 10 bases between them. Germline loops: CDR1 SGHTA, CDR2 FQGNSA. The CDR3 spans 14 residues. CDR3 sequence (DNA): TGTGCCAGCAGCTTAGTCCACAGAATCTATGGCTACACCTTC. Translating gives CASSLVHRIYGYTF.

V and J are TRBV11-2 and TRBJ1-2, with D unclear. The V end lost 5 bases, the J end lost 6 bases, and 13 bases lay between the germline ends. The germline V gene has CDR1 SGHAT and CDR2 FQNNGV. CDR3 length: 13 residues. The CDR3 spells CASSRIAMDGYTF. For the CDR3, the DNA is TGTGCCAGCAGCCGTATAGCGATGGATGGCTACACCTTC.